The 12 T cell receptor beta chains presented below share a single source sample, sequenced in a study of blood T cell repertoires in COVID-19. Libraries were prepared by immunoSEQ multiplex PCR; TCRdb keeps only in-frame clonotypes and omits some of them. The sample yields approximately 500,000 clones, about 89% seen once. The material sequenced was peripheral blood. The source is a woman aged 45-65 years with COVID-19, enrolled during active disease.

This sequence joins TRBV2 and TRBJ1-3, with D perhaps TRBD1 (6 bases). Germline CDR1 is SNHLY and CDR2 is FYNNEI. The CDR3 length is 16 residues. V was cut by 5 bases and J by 0 bases, with 14 bases left in between. CDR3 bases: TGTGCCAGCAGTATATTCAGGGGTACCTCTGGAAACACCATATATTTT. Amino acid sequence: CASSIFRGTSGNTIYF.

The sample holds a few counts of this clone. V is TRBV24-1 and J is TRBJ1-5; a weak D match, TRBD1 (5 bases). Per germline, CDR1 KGHDR and CDR2 SFDVKD. V lost 9 bases and J 1 base, leaving 24 bases between the germline ends. The length of the CDR3 is 18 residues. The CDR3 sequence: CATPDPGYWRGSNQPQHF. Written as DNA, the CDR3 is TGTGCCACCCCCGATCCAGGGTATTGGCGGGGGAGCAATCAGCCCCAGCATTTT.

This chain links TRBV27 with TRBJ1-1, with TRBD1 matching over 7 bases. The CDR3 contains 14 residues. J lost 2 bases, V lost 5 bases, and 5 bases had no gene match. The germline V gene encodes CDR1 MNHEY and CDR2 SMNVEV (reference sequence). The CDR3 region is CASSPGDSNTEAFF. The DNA for the CDR3 is TGTGCCAGCAGTCCGGGGGACAGTAACACTGAAGCTTTCTTT.

This chain links TRBV19 with TRBJ2-3; 8 bases are shared with TRBD2. Germline-derived CDR1 and CDR2 are LNHDA and SQIVND (reference sequence). The CDR3 consists of 19 residues. V lost 2 bases and J lost 3; bases outside the gene matches: 16. CDR3 DNA: TGTGCCAGTAGTATACGGTACCGGCCAAGCGGGACTAGTACAGATACGCAGTATTTT. This sequence encodes CASSIRYRPSGTSTDTQYF. The full variable domain, completed using reference TRBV19 and TRBJ2-3, is DGGITQSPKYLFRKEGQNVTLSCEQNLNHDAMYWYRQDPGQGLRLIYYSQIVNDFQKGDIAEGYSVSREKKESFPLTVTSAQKNPTAFYLCASSIRYRPSGTSTDTQYFGPGTRLTVL.

The chain uses TRBV7-9 and TRBJ1-2; D may be TRBD1 (5 bases). The CDR3 extends over 17 amino acids. In germline, CDR1 is SEHNR, CDR2 FQNEAQ (reference sequence). Trimming took off 1 base at V and 1 base at J, with 16 bases between the two ends. CDR3 residues: CASSLGAGQGSNYGYTF. The CDR3, as DNA: TGTGCCAGCAGCTTAGGGGCAGGGCAAGGTAGTAACTATGGCTACACCTTC. Looking up the rest from reference TRBV7-9 and TRBJ1-2 gives the full variable domain: DTGVSQNPRHKITKRGQNVTFRCDPISEHNRLYWYRQTLGQGPEFLTYFQNEAQLEKSRLLSDRFSAERPKGSFSTLEIQRTEQGDSAMYLCASSLGAGQGSNYGYTFGSGTRLTVV.

The V call is TRBV4-1, the J call TRBJ1-5; D is unclear. Germline-derived CDR1 and CDR2 are MGHRA and YSYEKL. The V gene lost 0 bases and the J gene lost 7 bases, with 13 bases spanning the gap. The CDR3 has 15 amino acids. CDR3 loop: CASSQDDGPGQPQHF. The CDR3 DNA follows: TGCGCCAGCAGCCAAGATGACGGCCCGGGACAGCCCCAGCATTTT.

This clone has only a few counts. The chain joins TRBV3-1 (or the pseudogene TRBV3-2) to TRBJ1-5; TRBD1 matches 7 bases. J lost 7 bases, V lost 2 bases, and 2 bases had no gene match. Germline-derived CDR1 and CDR2 are LGHDT and YNNKEL (reference sequence). CDR3 size: 13 residues. CDR3 in DNA: TGTGCCAGCAGCCAAACAGGGGCCCAGCCCCAGCATTTT. This encodes CASSQTGAQPQHF.

The chain employs TRBV18 and TRBJ2-7, with 8 positions matching TRBD1. The germline V gene has CDR1 KGHSH and CDR2 LQKENI. CDR3 size: 14 residues. Trimming cost V 6 bases and J 0 bases; bases outside gene matches: 4. The CDR3 protein is CASSWDRSSYEQYF. DNA of the CDR3: TGTGCCAGCTCCTGGGACAGGAGCTCCTACGAGCAGTACTTC. The full variable domain, in which reference TRBV18 and TRBJ2-7 provide the parts outside the CDR3, is NAGVMQNPRHLVRRRGQEARLRCSPMKGHSHVYWYRQLPEEGLKFMVYLQKENIIDESGMPKERFSAEFPKEGPSILRIQQVVRGDSAAYFCASSWDRSSYEQYFGPGTRLTVT.

The rearrangement uses TRBV7-2 and TRBJ1-2, with a tentative D call TRBD1 (6 bases). There are 15 residues in the CDR3. Germline values: CDR1 SGHTA, CDR2 FQGNSA. V was cut by 1 base and J by 4 bases, with 13 bases left in between. CDR3 bases: TGTGCCAGCAGCTTAGTCCCAGGGGAGGGCTATGGCTACACCTTC. Translating it yields CASSLVPGEGYGYTF.

The genes are TRBV14 and TRBJ2-7, with a weak D call TRBD1 (6 bases). The V end lost 4 bases, the J end lost 4 bases, and 14 bases lay between the germline ends. The CDR3 runs to 14 residues. Germline V gene lookup returns CDR1 SGHDN and CDR2 FVKESK. The CDR3 nucleotides read TGTGCCAGCAGCCCCGAGACAGGCGAATACGAGCAGTACTTC. This gives the protein CASSPETGEYEQYF.

In this sample, this clone turned up once. This chain uses TRBV12-3 or TRBV12-4 with TRBJ2-1; D gene uncertain. V gave up 4 bases and J gave up 10 bases, with 11 bases separating them. There are 12 residues in the CDR3. Here the CDR3 reads CASSSLLREQFF. The DNA of the CDR3 is TGTGCCAGCAGTTCACTCCTCCGGGAGCAGTTCTTC.

The chain recombines TRBV20-1 with TRBJ2-1; D is uncertain. Trimming cost V 3 bases and J 7 bases, with 13 bases left between them. Germline-derived CDR1 and CDR2 are DFQATT and SNEGSKA (reference sequence). The CDR3 is 13 residues long. The DNA of the CDR3 is TGCAGTGCTAGTGGCCCTCGAGGTAATGAGCAGTTCTTC. It codes for CSASGPRGNEQFF.